A single sample gave rise to the 24 T cell receptor beta chains below, sequenced in a study of control samples from healthy donors and cancer patients. Sequenced by immunoSEQ multiplex PCR; TCRdb stores in-frame clones only, minus some. In the table there are over 150,000 clones, around 94% of which are singletons. The sample was blood. Source of these receptors: a woman between 18 and 29 years old in good health.

The chain's CDR3 is CASSPGTGDGNQPQHF. CDR3 bases: TGTGCCAGCAGCCCCGGGACCGGTGACGGCAATCAGCCCCAGCATTTT. The V call is TRBV21-1, the J call TRBJ1-5. TRBV21-1 is reported as a pseudogene. The CDR3 runs 16 residues.

This chain joins TRBV11-3 and TRBJ2-4; D could derive from TRBD1 or TRBD2 (5 bases each). V lost 1 base to trimming and J lost 0 bases, with 7 bases between them. The CDR3 totals 15 residues. Germline V CDR1 and CDR2: SGHNT, YENEEA. The CDR3 sequence: CASSLGGTAKNIQYF. Written as DNA, the CDR3 is TGTGCCAGCAGCTTAGGGGGGACAGCCAAAAACATTCAGTACTTC.

This clone is a singleton in its sample. The rearrangement links TRBV28 to TRBJ1-2, with 11 bases lining up with TRBD1. Germline V CDR1 and CDR2: MDHEN, SYDVKM. This CDR3 contains 16 residues. The trim removed 2 bases at V and 4 bases at J, leaving 6 bases unmatched. CDR3: CASSLLHGQGAYGYTF. The CDR3 region has the DNA TGTGCCAGCAGTTTACTCCATGGACAGGGGGCCTATGGCTACACCTTC.

The chain combines TRBV19 with TRBJ1-1; TRBD1 might be the D (5 bases). The V gene lost 6 bases and the J gene lost 1 base, with 12 bases spanning the gap. CDR1 is LNHDA and CDR2 is SQIVND in the germline V gene (reference sequence). The CDR3 has 14 residues. As DNA, the CDR3 is TGTGCCAGTAGGGTTCGGGGGGGGAACACTGAAGCTTTCTTT. Its protein is CASRVRGGNTEAFF.

Only one count was recorded for this clone. J is TRBJ2-1 and V is TRBV28, with TRBD1 as a possible D gene (5 bases). The CDR3 is 14 amino acids. V lost 4 bases and J 8 bases, leaving 15 bases between the germline ends. From germline, CDR1 is MDHEN and CDR2 SYDVKM. CDR3 sequence: CASSSPQGWDEQFF. The CDR3 DNA reads as TGTGCCAGCAGTTCCCCTCAGGGTTGGGATGAGCAGTTCTTC.

Points on this clone: Other DNA sequences within the sample encode an identical CDR3. The rearrangement links TRBV11-3 to TRBJ1-3; 8 bases are a match to TRBD1. V gave up 11 bases and J gave up 4 bases; unmatched junction bases: 25. The CDR3 spans 19 residues. CDR1 is SGHNT, CDR2 YENEEA, per germline. The CDR3 sequence is CARTRGCQGASRKGNTIYF. The CDR3 region has the DNA TGTGCCCGAACGAGAGGGTGTCAGGGGGCGAGTAGGAAAGGAAACACCATATATTTT.

V is TRBV5-1 and J is TRBJ1-2, with D tentatively TRBD1 (5 bases). Trimming pared 0 bases from V and 6 bases from J, leaving 12 bases between. The CDR3 has 14 residues. CDR1 and CDR2 (germline): SGHRS, YFSETQ. The CDR3 is CASSLAAQGDGYTF. The CDR3 DNA sequence: TGCGCCAGCAGCTTGGCGGCGCAGGGTGATGGCTACACCTTC.

This clone was found a few times. CDR3 coding DNA: TGTGCCAGCTCACCACGAAAGACTGCTGAAGCTTTCTTT. It translates to CASSPRKTAEAFF. The chain is built from TRBV18 and TRBJ1-1; D unclear. The CDR3 contains 13 residues. Germline V gene data show CDR1 as KGHSH and CDR2 as LQKENI. The ends were cut back, 1 base at V and 6 bases at J, with 9 bases in the middle. Combining the CDR3 with reference TRBV18 and TRBJ1-1 gives the whole variable domain NAGVMQNPRHLVRRRGQEARLRCSPMKGHSHVYWYRQLPEEGLKFMVYLQKENIIDESGMPKERFSAEFPKEGPSILRIQQVVRGDSAAYFCASSPRKTAEAFFGQGTRLTVV.

J is TRBJ1-2 and V is TRBV24-1; TRBD1 matches 8 bases. The CDR3 consists of 15 residues. Germline V gene lookup returns CDR1 KGHDR and CDR2 SFDVKD. Unmatched junction bases numbered 12, after V lost 12 bases and J lost 1 base. The chain's CDR3 is CAPRSTGALNYGYTF. CDR3 nucleotide sequence: TGTGCCCCCCGATCGACAGGGGCCCTTAACTATGGCTACACCTTC.

The rearrangement uses TRBV20-1 and TRBJ1-6, with D possibly matching TRBD1 (6 bases). Germline CDR1 is DFQATT and CDR2 is SNEGSKA (reference sequence). Trimming shortened V by 3 bases and J by 0 bases, and 12 bases separated the two germline ends. There are 16 residues in the CDR3. CDR3 in amino acids: CSASRGGGSYNSPLHF. The CDR3 DNA reads TGCAGTGCTAGTCGAGGGGGGGGCTCCTATAATTCACCCCTCCACTTT.

This chain connects TRBV18 to TRBJ1-6; D may be TRBD1 (5 bases). There are 13 residues in the CDR3. CDR1 is KGHSH, CDR2 LQKENI, per germline. Trimming removed 8 bases from V and 7 bases from J, with 12 bases in between. CDR3 protein: CASSDAGNSPLHF. In DNA form, the CDR3 reads TGTGCCAGCAGCGACGCAGGGAATTCACCCCTCCACTTT.

The chain carries TRBV24-1 and TRBJ1-5, with D hard to call. V lost 3 bases, J lost 6 bases, and 11 bases lay in between. The germline gives CDR1 KGHDR, CDR2 SFDVKD. This CDR3 is 14 amino acids long. In DNA, the CDR3 is TGTGCCACCAGTGATGCCAGGACCGTTCAGCCCCAGCATTTT. It encodes CATSDARTVQPQHF.

Only one count was recorded for this clone. The chain combines TRBV28 with TRBJ2-1; the D is unclear. This CDR3 contains 11 residues. V was trimmed by 6 bases and J by 8 bases, leaving 8 bases between them. Germline V gives CDR1 MDHEN, CDR2 SYDVKM. In nucleotides, the CDR3 is TGTGCCAGCAGGTCTCACCATGAGCAGTTCTTC. Protein product: CASRSHHEQFF.

The chain carries TRBV28 and TRBJ1-5; tentatively, D is TRBD1 (5 bases). Germline lookup yields CDR1 MDHEN and CDR2 SYDVKM. CDR3 size: 14 residues. The V end lost 3 bases, the J end lost 1 base, and 7 bases lay between the germline ends. CDR3 amino acids: CASSFQGSNQPQHF. The CDR3, as DNA: TGTGCCAGCAGTTTCCAGGGAAGCAATCAGCCCCAGCATTTT.

This chain links TRBV29-1 with TRBJ1-2, with D perhaps matching TRBD1 (6 bases). CDR1 is SQVTM, CDR2 ANQGSEA, per germline. The CDR3 is 12 residues long. V was shortened by 7 bases and J by 4 bases, with 13 bases between the two germline ends. The CDR3 DNA reads TGCAGCGGGGAGTCGGACAGCTATGGCTACACCTTC. Residues: CSGESDSYGYTF.

The chain carries TRBV7-9 and TRBJ2-7; no clear D. V was trimmed by 6 bases and J by 7 bases, leaving 13 bases between them. The CDR3 consists of 12 residues. Germline CDR1 reads SEHNR; CDR2 reads FQNEAQ (reference sequence). The chain's CDR3 is CASRLDQHEQYF. The CDR3 nucleotides read TGTGCCAGCAGACTGGACCAGCATGAGCAGTACTTC.

The chain couples TRBV7-2 to TRBJ1-3; tentatively, D is TRBD1 (5 bases). This CDR3 is built from 15 residues. V lost 5 bases, J lost 0 bases, and 11 bases lay in between. Germline V gene data show CDR1 as SGHTA and CDR2 as FQGNSA. CDR3 sequence (DNA): TGTGCCAGCAGCGTGGGACCGCACTCTGGAAACACCATATATTTT. It codes for CASSVGPHSGNTIYF.

The rearrangement links TRBV7-8 to TRBJ1-1; TRBD1 is a possible D gene (5 bases). The CDR3 runs 15 residues. The germline V and J ends were trimmed by 1 base and 7 bases, with 16 bases remaining between them. Germline CDR1 and CDR2: SGHVS and FQNEAQ. This CDR3 is CASSLEAPSTVEAFF. The CDR3 DNA is TGTGCCAGCAGCTTAGAGGCCCCCTCGACAGTTGAAGCTTTCTTT.

The chain couples TRBV28 to TRBJ2-7; 10 bases are a match to TRBD1. The CDR3 extends over 17 amino acids. Germline CDR1 and CDR2: MDHEN and SYDVKM. With 2 bases clipped from V and 7 bases from J, the junction kept 14 bases outside the gene matches. In nucleotides, the CDR3 is TGTGCCAGCAGTTTAAGAGGCTTCGACAGGGGGCGCGGGGAGCAGTACTTC. Its translation: CASSLRGFDRGRGEQYF.

The V call is TRBV7-6, the J call TRBJ1-6, with D unresolved. V lost 0 bases and J 5 bases, leaving 5 bases between the germline ends. The CDR3 loop spans 14 amino acids. Germline V gene sequence: CDR1 SGHVS, CDR2 FNYEAQ. The CDR3 region has the DNA TGTGCCAGCAGCTTAGCGCGGGATAATTCACCCCTCCACTTT. It translates to CASSLARDNSPLHF.

This chain links TRBV9 with TRBJ2-3, with 7 nucleotides matching TRBD1. V shed 3 bases, J shed 9 bases, and the junction held 10 bases outside the gene matches. The germline gives CDR1 SGDLS, CDR2 YYNGEE. This CDR3 comprises 14 residues. The DNA of the CDR3 is TGTGCCAGCAGCGGGGACAGCGGAGTGGAAACGCAGTATTTT. Translation: CASSGDSGVETQYF.

The chain combines TRBV9 with TRBJ1-1, with 7 bases matching TRBD1. Germline loops: CDR1 SGDLS, CDR2 YYNGEE. J gave up 0 bases and V 1 base, and 3 bases lay outside the gene matches. This CDR3 has 15 residues. CDR3 sequence: CASSVLGQMNTEAFF. The DNA for the CDR3 is TGTGCCAGCAGCGTATTGGGACAGATGAACACTGAAGCTTTCTTT.

V gene TRBV29-1 combines with J gene TRBJ2-3; D gene uncertain. CDR1 is SQVTM and CDR2 is ANQGSEA in the germline V gene. V was clipped by 2 bases and J by 5 bases, with 14 bases between them. The CDR3 extends over 14 amino acids. CDR3 DNA: TGCAGCGTTGAAAAAGGTTCCGGTGGAGATACGCAGTATTTT. This encodes CSVEKGSGGDTQYF.

This chain joins TRBV6-5 and TRBJ1-6, with D hard to call. The germline V and J ends were trimmed by 3 bases and 7 bases, with 13 bases remaining between them. CDR3 length: 15 amino acids. From germline, CDR1 is MNHEY and CDR2 SVGAGI. The DNA of the CDR3 is TGTGCCAGCAGTTATGATGAGTGGTCAAATTCACCCCTCCACTTT. This sequence encodes CASSYDEWSNSPLHF.